The 27 T cell receptor beta chains reported below all come from one sample, sequenced in a study of T cells in localized non-small cell lung cancer. Here immunoSEQ multiplex PCR was the method, and the copy in TCRdb shows in-frame clones only, minus some. This table holds approximately 5,300 clones, about 31% found once. Sequencing used lung tumor tissue, obtained before any cancer treatment. The origin of the receptors is a male donor older than 55 with stage III lung adenocarcinoma.

The rearrangement uses TRBV6-8 and TRBJ1-5; no definite D call. Germline V gene data show CDR1 as MNHGY and CDR2 as SAAAGT. The CDR3 extends over 13 amino acids. V lost 5 bases to trimming and J lost 6 bases, with 11 bases between them. This CDR3 is CASSTTGVQPQHF. In DNA, the CDR3 is TGTGCCAGCAGTACTACTGGGGTTCAGCCCCAGCATTTT.

This clone was found a few times. The rearrangement uses TRBV6-8 and TRBJ2-4; 11 bases line up with TRBD2. Trimming took 6 bases from V and 0 from J; bases not matched to a gene: 10. CDR1 MNHGY and CDR2 SAAAGT come from the germline V gene. The CDR3 spans 18 residues. The CDR3 region is CASSLGLAGFLAKNIQYF. The CDR3, as DNA: TGTGCCAGCAGCCTCGGACTAGCGGGCTTCCTAGCCAAAAACATTCAGTACTTC.

This clone was counted once. The chain carries TRBV18 and TRBJ1-2; 7 bases align to TRBD1. CDR1 and CDR2 (germline): KGHSH, LQKENI. J lost 6 bases, V lost 5 bases, and 6 bases had no gene match. CDR3 length: 13 residues. CDR3 DNA sequence: TGTGCCAGCTCATCAACAGGGGTAGATGGCTACACCTTC. Translating it yields CASSSTGVDGYTF.

The chain couples TRBV6-8 to TRBJ2-3; possible D gene TRBD2, 6 bases. V was cut by 6 bases and J by 5 bases, with 21 bases left in between. The CDR3 is 16 residues long. Germline CDR1 MNHGY, CDR2 SAAAGT. The CDR3: CASRDPGAPREDTQYF. The CDR3, as DNA: TGTGCCAGCAGGGATCCGGGAGCCCCCCGTGAAGATACGCAGTATTTT.

This chain joins TRBV7-5 and TRBJ1-5; the table's D call of TRBD1 was not tested on the DNA. TRBV7-5 is annotated as a pseudogene. CDR3 size: 15 residues. The CDR3 DNA is TGTGCCAGCAGCTTCAATTCAGGGGGCAATCAGCCCCAGCATTTT. Protein sequence: CASSFNSGGNQPQHF.

V and J are TRBV18 and TRBJ2-1, with 7 nucleotides matching TRBD2. The length of the CDR3 is 15 residues. The germline CDR1 and CDR2 sequences are KGHSH and LQKENI. With 2 bases clipped from V and 5 bases from J, the junction kept 6 bases outside the gene matches. CDR3 sequence reads: CASSPITGGDNEQFF. DNA for the CDR3: TGTGCCAGCTCACCAATCACGGGAGGAGACAATGAGCAGTTCTTC.

The chain is built from TRBV7-4 and TRBJ2-1; D is unclear. Germline CDR1 reads SGHVT; CDR2 reads SQSDAQ. The CDR3 spans 13 residues. V gave up 2 bases and J gave up 3 bases, with 5 bases separating them. Here the CDR3 reads CASSLTDYNEQFF. The DNA for the CDR3 is TGTGCCAGCAGCTTAACGGACTACAATGAGCAGTTCTTC.

The gene calls are TRBV9 and TRBJ1-3, with no clear D. V lost 5 bases and J lost 5, with 8 bases in between. The CDR3 is made up of 12 amino acids. Germline V CDR1 and CDR2: SGDLS, YYNGEE. The CDR3 DNA sequence: TGTGCCAGCAGTGAATCGAGAAACACCATATATTTT. Protein product: CASSESRNTIYF.

This chain connects TRBV6-8 to TRBJ2-3; TRBD2 aligns across 11 bases. The germline CDR1 and CDR2 sequences are MNHGY and SAAAGT. V trimming: 10 bases; J trimming: 0 bases; junction bases outside the gene matches: 15. The CDR3 has 18 amino acids. This CDR3 reads CAISGGLAGGPSTDTQYF. CDR3 nucleotides: TGTGCCATCAGCGGGGGTCTAGCGGGAGGTCCTAGCACAGATACGCAGTATTTT.

The chain carries TRBV15 and TRBJ2-2, with no clear D. This CDR3 is 15 amino acids long. V was pared by 3 bases and J by 0 bases, with 8 bases between. Germline V gene data show CDR1 as LNHNV and CDR2 as YYDKDF (reference sequence). CDR3 residues: CATSRHRTNTGELFF. The CDR3 DNA reads as TGTGCCACCAGCAGGCATAGAACGAACACCGGGGAGCTGTTTTTT.

This clone is medium-sized by share. CDR3 region: CASSSLGRSYNEQFF. The CDR3 DNA reads as TGTGCCAGCAGCAGTCTGGGTCGCTCCTACAATGAGCAGTTCTTC. The chain links TRBV11-3 to TRBJ2-1, with D unclear. This CDR3 is 15 amino acids long. The germline V gene has CDR1 SGHNT and CDR2 YENEEA. Trimming pared 5 bases from V and 0 bases from J, leaving 11 bases between.

The genes are TRBV18 and TRBJ2-1; possibly TRBD1 or TRBD2 for D (5 bases each). V lost 6 bases, J lost 10 bases, and 16 bases lay in between. CDR3 size: 13 residues. CDR1 is KGHSH and CDR2 is LQKENI in the germline V gene. CDR3 sequence reads: CASSPGPPREQFF. Here the CDR3 DNA reads TGTGCCAGCTCCCCGGGACCTCCCAGGGAGCAGTTCTTC.

The chain carries TRBV6-7 and TRBJ1-1; D is perhaps TRBD1 (5 bases). TRBV6-7 is sorted into the ORF group, with uncertain function. Trimming removed 7 bases from V and 6 bases from J, with 9 bases in between. The length of the CDR3 is 11 residues. The CDR3 nucleotides are TGTGCCAGCACACTGGGGGCTGAAGCTTTCTTT. This encodes CASTLGAEAFF.

Only a few counts were recorded for this clone. The chain links TRBV15 to TRBJ2-5, with D perhaps matching TRBD2 (5 bases). The V and J ends lost 0 bases and 9 bases respectively, with 14 bases between them. The CDR3 length is 14 residues. CDR1 and CDR2 from the germline V gene are LNHNV and YYDKDF (reference sequence). The CDR3 loop is CATSRDLEAMAQYF. CDR3 coding DNA: TGTGCCACCAGCAGAGATCTGGAGGCGATGGCCCAGTACTTC.

This clone was detected only a few times. The chain links TRBV6-8 to TRBJ1-2; 7 bases map to TRBD1. The CDR3 loop spans 16 amino acids. Germline V gene data show CDR1 as MNHGY and CDR2 as SAAAGT. V shed 6 bases and J 3 bases; nucleotides not matched to a gene: 13. CDR3 DNA sequence: TGTGCCAGCAGGGGGGTGGAGACAGGGTCCTACTATGGCTACACCTTC. The encoded protein is CASRGVETGSYYGYTF.

This rearrangement joins TRBV19 to TRBJ2-3; 8 nucleotides match TRBD2. Germline assignment: CDR1 LNHDA and CDR2 SQIVND (reference sequence). The CDR3 extends over 14 amino acids. The ends lost 5 bases at V and 4 bases at J; junction bases unmatched: 5. CDR3 region: CASSPGLASDTQYF. Here the CDR3 DNA reads TGTGCCAGTAGTCCAGGACTAGCCTCAGATACGCAGTATTTT.

This clone was counted only a few times. The chain has TRBV6-8 and TRBJ1-4; D unclear. The germline CDR1 and CDR2 sequences are MNHGY and SAAAGT. The CDR3 length is 14 residues. The V end lost 5 bases, the J end lost 1 base, and 8 bases lay between the germline ends. The CDR3 loop reads CASSQTQTNEKLFF. The CDR3 DNA sequence: TGTGCCAGCAGTCAGACCCAAACTAATGAAAAACTGTTTTTT.

This chain links TRBV6-8 with TRBJ2-1; TRBD2 agrees at 11 bases. V lost 7 bases to trimming and J lost 5 bases; unmatched junction nucleotides: 4. Germline lookup yields CDR1 MNHGY and CDR2 SAAAGT. The CDR3 is 14 residues long. CDR3 bases: TGTGCCAGCACGGGACTAGCGGCCAACAATGAGCAGTTCTTC. This gives the protein CASTGLAANNEQFF.

The V and J genes are TRBV30 and TRBJ1-2; D uncertain. CDR3 size: 13 residues. The ends were cut back, 1 base at V and 4 bases at J, with 10 bases in the middle. The V gene's germline CDR1 is GTSNPN and CDR2 SVGIG (reference sequence). In DNA form, the CDR3 reads TGTGCCTGGAGTGCCACGGGCGCCTATGGCTACACCTTC. It translates to CAWSATGAYGYTF.

J is TRBJ2-4 and V is TRBV6-8; unclear D gene. Trimming stripped 5 bases from V and 0 bases from J, with 11 bases between. Germline lookup yields CDR1 MNHGY and CDR2 SAAAGT. This CDR3 has 15 amino acids. As DNA, the CDR3 is TGTGCCAGCAGTGCCCCAGCTATAGCCAAAAACATTCAGTACTTC. Translating it yields CASSAPAIAKNIQYF.

Only a few counts were recorded for this clone. This chain uses TRBV6-7 with TRBJ1-5; tentative D call: TRBD1 (6 bases). TRBV6-7 is annotated as an ORF whose role is uncertain. The CDR3 length is 18 residues. V was pared by 5 bases and J by 6 bases, with 26 bases between. This CDR3 reads CASSEVSGSRGAFQPQHF. CDR3 nucleotide sequence: TGTGCCAGCAGTGAAGTTTCCGGAAGTAGGGGGGCTTTTCAGCCCCAGCATTTT.

This clone has just a few counts. V and J are TRBV18 and TRBJ2-3; the D is unclear. Deletions cut 7 bases from V and 3 bases from J, with 11 bases between. Germline loops: CDR1 KGHSH, CDR2 LQKENI. This CDR3 is built from 13 residues. CDR3 in amino acids: CASLQDTTDTQYF. DNA for the CDR3: TGTGCCAGCTTACAAGATACAACAGATACGCAGTATTTT.

This chain links TRBV1 with TRBJ1-2. TRBV1 is described as a pseudogene. The CDR3 is 15 residues long. The CDR3 loop reads CASSQEIVGPEGYTF. CDR3 DNA: TGCGCCAGCAGCCAAGAAATCGTAGGACCAGAGGGCTACACCTTC.

This chain connects TRBV5-1 to TRBJ2-2; 9 nucleotides agree with TRBD1. Germline lookup yields CDR1 SGHRS and CDR2 YFSETQ. CDR3 length: 15 amino acids. Trimming cost V 7 bases and J 10 bases; bases outside gene matches: 14. The CDR3, as DNA: TGCGCCAGCGGCAATTACAGGGGGCTGGAAGTGGAGCTGTTTTTT. This gives the protein CASGNYRGLEVELFF.

This clone has only a few counts. The gene calls are TRBV6-8 and TRBJ2-3; D remains unclear. The CDR3 extends over 13 amino acids. Per the germline V gene, CDR1 is MNHGY and CDR2 is SAAAGT. The ends were cut back, 2 bases at V and 5 bases at J, with 8 bases in the middle. As DNA, the CDR3 is TGTGCCAGCAGTTACCAGAGAGGAGATACGCAGTATTTT. Its protein is CASSYQRGDTQYF.

Only a few counts were recorded for this clone. This chain connects TRBV28 to TRBJ1-5; TRBD1 is a possible D gene (5 bases). Trimming removed 3 bases from V and 4 bases from J, with 22 bases in between. The CDR3 length is 18 residues. The germline V gene encodes CDR1 MDHEN and CDR2 SYDVKM. CDR3 amino acids: CASSFPRGGVFRNQPQHF. As DNA, the CDR3 is TGTGCCAGCAGTTTCCCTCGGGGGGGAGTCTTTAGGAATCAGCCCCAGCATTTT.

This clone is labeled as medium-sized. This sequence joins TRBV11-3 and TRBJ1-1, with TRBD1 as a possible D gene (6 bases). Looked up from germline, CDR1 is SGHNT and CDR2 is YENEEA. V shed 4 bases and J shed 4 bases, with 13 bases lying between them. This CDR3 spans 14 amino acids. CDR3 nucleotides: TGTGCCAGCAGCTGGGGACACACTCCCACTGAAGCTTTCTTT. It is translated as CASSWGHTPTEAFF.